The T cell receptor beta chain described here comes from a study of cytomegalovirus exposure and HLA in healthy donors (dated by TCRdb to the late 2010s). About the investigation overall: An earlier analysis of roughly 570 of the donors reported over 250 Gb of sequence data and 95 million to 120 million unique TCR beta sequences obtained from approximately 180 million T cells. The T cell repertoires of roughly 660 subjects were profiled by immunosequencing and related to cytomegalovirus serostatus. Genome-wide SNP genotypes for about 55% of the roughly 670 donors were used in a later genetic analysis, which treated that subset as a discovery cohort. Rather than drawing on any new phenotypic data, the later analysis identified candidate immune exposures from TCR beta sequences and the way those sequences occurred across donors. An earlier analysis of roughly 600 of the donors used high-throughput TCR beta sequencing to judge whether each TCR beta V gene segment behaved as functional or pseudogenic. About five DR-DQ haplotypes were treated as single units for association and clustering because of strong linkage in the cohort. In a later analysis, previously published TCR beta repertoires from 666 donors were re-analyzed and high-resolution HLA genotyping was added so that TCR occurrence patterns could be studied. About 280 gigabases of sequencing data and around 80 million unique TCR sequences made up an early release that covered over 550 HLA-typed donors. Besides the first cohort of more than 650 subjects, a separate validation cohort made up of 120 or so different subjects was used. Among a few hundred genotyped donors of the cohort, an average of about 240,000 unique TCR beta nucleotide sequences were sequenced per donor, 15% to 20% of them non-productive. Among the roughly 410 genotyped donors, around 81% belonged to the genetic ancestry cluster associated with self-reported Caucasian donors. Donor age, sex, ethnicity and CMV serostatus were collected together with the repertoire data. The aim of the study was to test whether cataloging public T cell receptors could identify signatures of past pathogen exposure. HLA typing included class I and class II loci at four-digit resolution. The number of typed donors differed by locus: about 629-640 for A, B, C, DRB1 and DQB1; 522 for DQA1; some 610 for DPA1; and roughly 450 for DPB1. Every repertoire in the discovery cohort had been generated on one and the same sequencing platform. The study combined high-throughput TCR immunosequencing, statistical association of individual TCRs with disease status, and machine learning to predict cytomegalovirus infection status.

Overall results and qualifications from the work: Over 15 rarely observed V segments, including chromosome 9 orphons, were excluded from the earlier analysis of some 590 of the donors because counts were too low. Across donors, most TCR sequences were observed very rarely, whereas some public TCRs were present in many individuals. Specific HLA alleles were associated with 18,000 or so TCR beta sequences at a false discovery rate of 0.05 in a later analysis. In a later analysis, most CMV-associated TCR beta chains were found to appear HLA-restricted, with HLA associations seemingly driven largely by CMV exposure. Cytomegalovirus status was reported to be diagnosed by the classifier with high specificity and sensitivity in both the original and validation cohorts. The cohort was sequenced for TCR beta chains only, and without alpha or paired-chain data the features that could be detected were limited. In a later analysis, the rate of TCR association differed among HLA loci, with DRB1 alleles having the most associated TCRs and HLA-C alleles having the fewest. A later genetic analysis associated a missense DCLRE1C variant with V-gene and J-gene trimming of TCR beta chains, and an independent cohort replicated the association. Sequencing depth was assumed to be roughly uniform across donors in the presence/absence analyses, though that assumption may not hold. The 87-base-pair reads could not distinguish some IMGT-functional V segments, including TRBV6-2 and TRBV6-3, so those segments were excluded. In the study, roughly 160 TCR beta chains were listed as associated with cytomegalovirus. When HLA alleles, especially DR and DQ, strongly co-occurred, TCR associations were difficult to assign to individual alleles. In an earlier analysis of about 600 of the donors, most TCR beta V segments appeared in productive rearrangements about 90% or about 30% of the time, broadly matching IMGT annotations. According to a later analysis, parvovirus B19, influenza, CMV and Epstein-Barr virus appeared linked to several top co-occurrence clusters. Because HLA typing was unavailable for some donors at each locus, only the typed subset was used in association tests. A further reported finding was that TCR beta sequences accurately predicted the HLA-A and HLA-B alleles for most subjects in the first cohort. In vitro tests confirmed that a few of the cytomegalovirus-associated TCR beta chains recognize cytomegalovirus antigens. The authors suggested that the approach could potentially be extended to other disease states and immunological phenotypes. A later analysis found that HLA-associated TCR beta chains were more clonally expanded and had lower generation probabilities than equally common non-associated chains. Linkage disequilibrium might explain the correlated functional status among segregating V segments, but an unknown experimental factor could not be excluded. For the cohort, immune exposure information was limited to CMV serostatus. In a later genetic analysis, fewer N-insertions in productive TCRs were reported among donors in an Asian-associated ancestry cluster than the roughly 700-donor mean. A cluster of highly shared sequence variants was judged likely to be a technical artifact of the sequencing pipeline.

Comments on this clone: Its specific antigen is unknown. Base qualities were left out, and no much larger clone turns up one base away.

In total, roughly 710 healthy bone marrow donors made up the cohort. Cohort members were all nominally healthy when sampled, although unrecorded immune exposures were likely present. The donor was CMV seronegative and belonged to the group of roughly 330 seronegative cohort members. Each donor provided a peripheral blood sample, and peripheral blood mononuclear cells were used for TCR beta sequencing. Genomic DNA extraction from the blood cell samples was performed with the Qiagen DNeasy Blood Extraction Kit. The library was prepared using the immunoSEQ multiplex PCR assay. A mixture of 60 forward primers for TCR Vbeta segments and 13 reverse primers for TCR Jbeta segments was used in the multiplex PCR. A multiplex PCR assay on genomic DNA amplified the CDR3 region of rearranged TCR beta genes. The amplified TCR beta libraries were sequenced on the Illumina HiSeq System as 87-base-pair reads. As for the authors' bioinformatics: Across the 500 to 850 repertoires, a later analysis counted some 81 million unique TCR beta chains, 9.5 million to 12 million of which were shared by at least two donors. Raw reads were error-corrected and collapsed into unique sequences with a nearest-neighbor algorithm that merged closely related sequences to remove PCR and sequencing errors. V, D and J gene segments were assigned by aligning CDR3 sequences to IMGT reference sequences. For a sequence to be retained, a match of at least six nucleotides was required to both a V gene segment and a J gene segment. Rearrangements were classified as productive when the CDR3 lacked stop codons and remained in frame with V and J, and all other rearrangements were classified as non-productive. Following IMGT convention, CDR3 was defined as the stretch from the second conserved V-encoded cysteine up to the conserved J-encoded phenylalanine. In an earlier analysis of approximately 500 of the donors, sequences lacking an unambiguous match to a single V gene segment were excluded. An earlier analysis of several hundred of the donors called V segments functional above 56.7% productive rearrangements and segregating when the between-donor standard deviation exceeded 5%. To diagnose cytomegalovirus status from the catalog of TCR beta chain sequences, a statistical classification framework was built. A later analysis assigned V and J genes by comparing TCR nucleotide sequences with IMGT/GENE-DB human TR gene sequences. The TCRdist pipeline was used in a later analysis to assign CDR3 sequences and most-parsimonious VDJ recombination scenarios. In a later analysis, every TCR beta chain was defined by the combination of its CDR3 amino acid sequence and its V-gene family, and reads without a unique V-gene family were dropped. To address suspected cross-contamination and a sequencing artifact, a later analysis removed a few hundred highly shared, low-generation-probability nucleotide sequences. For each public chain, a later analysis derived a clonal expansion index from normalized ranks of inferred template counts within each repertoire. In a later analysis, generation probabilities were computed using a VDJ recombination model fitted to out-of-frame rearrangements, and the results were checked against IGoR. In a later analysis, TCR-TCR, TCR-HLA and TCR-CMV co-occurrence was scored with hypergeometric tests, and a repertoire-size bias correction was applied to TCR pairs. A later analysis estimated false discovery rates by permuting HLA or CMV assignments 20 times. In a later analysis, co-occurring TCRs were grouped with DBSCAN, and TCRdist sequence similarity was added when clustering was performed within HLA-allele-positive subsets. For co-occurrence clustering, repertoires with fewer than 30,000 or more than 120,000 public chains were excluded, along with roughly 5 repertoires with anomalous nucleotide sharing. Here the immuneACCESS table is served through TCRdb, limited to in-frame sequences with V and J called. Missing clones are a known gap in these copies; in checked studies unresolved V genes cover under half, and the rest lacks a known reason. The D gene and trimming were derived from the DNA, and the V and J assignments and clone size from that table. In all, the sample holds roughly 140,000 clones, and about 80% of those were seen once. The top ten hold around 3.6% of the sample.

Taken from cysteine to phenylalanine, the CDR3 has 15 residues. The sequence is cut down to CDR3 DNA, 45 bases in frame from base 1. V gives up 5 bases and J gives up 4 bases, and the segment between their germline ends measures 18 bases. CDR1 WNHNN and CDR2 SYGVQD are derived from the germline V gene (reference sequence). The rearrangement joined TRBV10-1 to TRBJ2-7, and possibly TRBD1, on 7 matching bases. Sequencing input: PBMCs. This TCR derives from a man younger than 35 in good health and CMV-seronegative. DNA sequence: TGCGCCAGCAGTCTAGCGACAGGGCCCGGATACGAGCAGTACTTC. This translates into CASSLATGPGYEQYF.